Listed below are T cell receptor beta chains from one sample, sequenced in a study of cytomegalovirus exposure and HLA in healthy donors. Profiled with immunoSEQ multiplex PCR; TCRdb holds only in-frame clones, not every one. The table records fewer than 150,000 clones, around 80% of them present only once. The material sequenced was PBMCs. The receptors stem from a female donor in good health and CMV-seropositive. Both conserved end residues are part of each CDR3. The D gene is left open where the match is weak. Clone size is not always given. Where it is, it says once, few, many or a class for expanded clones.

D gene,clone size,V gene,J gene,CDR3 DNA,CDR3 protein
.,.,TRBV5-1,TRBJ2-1,TGCGCCAGCAGCCCTCCACCCCCCACAAATGAGCAGTTCTTC,CASSPPPPTNEQFF
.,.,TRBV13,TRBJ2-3,TGTGCCAGCAGCCGACGCCAGGGGAGAGGCACAGATACGCAGTATTTT,CASSRRQGRGTDTQYF
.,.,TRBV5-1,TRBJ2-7,TGCGCCAGCAGCGTGGACAGCCTCTACGAGCAGTACTTC,CASSVDSLYEQYF
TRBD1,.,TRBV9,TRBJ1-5,TGTGCCAGCAGCCCAGGACAGGGGCTGGAAACGAATCAGCCCCAGCATTTT,CASSPGQGLETNQPQHF
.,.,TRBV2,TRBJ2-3,TGTGCCAGCGGAGTAGCGGAGCGATCAGATACGCAGTATTTT,CASGVAERSDTQYF
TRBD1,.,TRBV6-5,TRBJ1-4,TGTGCCAGCAGTCGTGACAGGGGGCGCGAAAAACTGTTTTTT,CASSRDRGREKLFF
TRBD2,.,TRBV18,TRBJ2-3,TGTGCCAGCTCACCACTAGCGGGGGGTATGGATACGCAGTATTTT,CASSPLAGGMDTQYF
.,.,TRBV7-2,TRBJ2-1,TGTGCCAGCAGCCTTGGCAGGCTGGCCTACAATGAGCAGTTCTTC,CASSLGRLAYNEQFF
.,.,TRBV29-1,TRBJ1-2,TGCAGCGTCCGGACATTAGACTATGGCTACACCTTC,CSVRTLDYGYTF
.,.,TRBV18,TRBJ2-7,TGTGCCAGCTCACCACCAGGTCGGGACGAGCAGTACTTC,CASSPPGRDEQYF
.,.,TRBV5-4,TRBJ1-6,TGTGCCAGCAGCACGAACAGTTTCTATAATTCACCCCTCCACTTT,CASSTNSFYNSPLHF
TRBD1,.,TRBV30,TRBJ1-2,TGTGCCTGGACCCGGACAGGGAGGAGGTCGGGCTACACCTTC,CAWTRTGRRSGYTF
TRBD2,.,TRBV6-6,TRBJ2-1,TGTGCCAGCAGTTTTAGCGGGGGGGCTTACAATGAGCAGTTCTTC,CASSFSGGAYNEQFF
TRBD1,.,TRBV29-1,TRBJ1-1,TGCAGCGTTTGCATCGGACAGGGCAGTACGTACACTGAAGCTTTCTTT,CSVCIGQGSTYTEAFF
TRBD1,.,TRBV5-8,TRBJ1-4,TGTGCCAGCAGCTTGAAAGGGACAGCTAATGAAAAACTGTTTTTT,CASSLKGTANEKLFF
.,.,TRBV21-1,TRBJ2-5,TGTGCCAGCAGCAGGCGGGACAGGGAAACAAAAGAGACCCAGTACTTC,CASSRRDRETKETQYF
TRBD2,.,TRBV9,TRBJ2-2,TGTGCCAGCAGCCCCAATCGGGGGGCCGGGGAGCTGTTTTTT,CASSPNRGAGELFF
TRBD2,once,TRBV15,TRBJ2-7,TGTGCCACCAGCAGAGGTGGGACTAGCGGGGGAGGGCCCTACGAGCAGTACTTC,CATSRGGTSGGGPYEQYF
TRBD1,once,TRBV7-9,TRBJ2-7,TGTGCCAGCAGCTACCCCCGGGGGACAGGGGGCCTGGGCGAGCAGTACTTC,CASSYPRGTGGLGEQYF
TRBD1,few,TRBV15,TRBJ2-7,TGTGCCACCAGCAGACCTACAGGGGTACGGTACGAGCAGTACTTC,CATSRPTGVRYEQYF
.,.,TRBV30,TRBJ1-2,TGTGCCTGGAGTGTTTTGGGGACCGGGGGAGGCTACACCTTC,CAWSVLGTGGGYTF
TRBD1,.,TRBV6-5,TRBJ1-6,TGTGCCAGCAGTTACAGACAGGGGGCCAATAATTCACCCCTCCACTTT,CASSYRQGANNSPLHF
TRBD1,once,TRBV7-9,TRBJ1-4,TGTGCCAGCAGCCCTTATTTACAGGGGGTGGTTGAAAAACTGTTTTTT,CASSPYLQGVVEKLFF
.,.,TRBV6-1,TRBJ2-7,TGTGCCAGCAGTGAAGGGACAGCGAAAGCCTACGAGCAGTACTTC,CASSEGTAKAYEQYF
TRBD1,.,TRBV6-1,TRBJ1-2,TGTGCCAGCAGTGGCCCCTACAGGGGGCAAGGCTATGGCTACACCTTC,CASSGPYRGQGYGYTF
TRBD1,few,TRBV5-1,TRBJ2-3,TGCGCCAGCAGCCAAGGACAGGGCTCTCCGGGTACGCAGTATTTT,CASSQGQGSPGTQYF
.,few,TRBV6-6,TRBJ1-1,TGTGCCAGCACCATGTACACTGAAGCTTTCTTT,CASTMYTEAFF
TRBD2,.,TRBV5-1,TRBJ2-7,TGCGCCAGCAGCGGACTAGCGGGGGGGCCGGAGGAGCAGTACTTC,CASSGLAGGPEEQYF
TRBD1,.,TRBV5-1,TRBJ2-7,TGCGCCAGCAGCGGACAGGGTGGGATATACGAGCAGTACTTC,CASSGQGGIYEQYF
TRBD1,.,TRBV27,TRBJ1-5,TGTGCCAGCAGTCCCCGACAGGGGTATCAGCCCCAGCATTTT,CASSPRQGYQPQHF
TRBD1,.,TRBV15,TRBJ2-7,TGTGCCACCAGCGGACCTAGGACAGGGAATCCCTACGAGCAGTACTTC,CATSGPRTGNPYEQYF
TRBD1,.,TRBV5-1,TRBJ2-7,TGCGCCAGCAGCTTGGCCCGGGACAGGGCCGAGCAGTACTTC,CASSLARDRAEQYF
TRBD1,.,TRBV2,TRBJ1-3,TGTGCCAGCAGCGCCGGGACAGGGAGTCGGTCTGGAAACACCATATATTTT,CASSAGTGSRSGNTIYF
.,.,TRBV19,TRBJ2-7,TGTGCCAGTACCCGTGATCCGGGGTACGAGCAGTACTTC,CASTRDPGYEQYF
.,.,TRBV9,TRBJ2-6,TGTGCCAGCAGCACGAGACAGACCTCTGGGGCCAACGTCCTGACTTTC,CASSTRQTSGANVLTF
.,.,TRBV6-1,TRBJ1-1,TGTGCCAGCAGTCCAGAGACCGGGGGGACGGCAGCTTTCTTT,CASSPETGGTAAFF
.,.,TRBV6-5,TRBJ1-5,TGTGCCAGCAGGAAGGGGGGGAGCAATCAGCCCCAGCATTTT,CASRKGGSNQPQHF
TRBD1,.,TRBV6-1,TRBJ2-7,TGTGCCAGCAGTGAATACGGACAGGGGGTCTACGAGCAGTACTTC,CASSEYGQGVYEQYF
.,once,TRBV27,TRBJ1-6,TGTGCCAGCAGGGGCTTAGAGGGTGTGAATTCACCCCTCCACTTT,CASRGLEGVNSPLHF
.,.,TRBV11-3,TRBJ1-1,TGTGCTGGGGGAGGGGGAAGAGGATTGGTGATGAACACTGAAGCTTTCTTT,CAGGGGRGLVMNTEAFF
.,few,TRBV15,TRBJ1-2,TGTGCCACCAGCCTTAACAGGGCGTCGGATGGCTACACCTTC,CATSLNRASDGYTF
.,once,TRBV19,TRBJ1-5,TGTGCCAGTAGTATACAGGGGAGAGGCAATCAGCCCCAGCATTTT,CASSIQGRGNQPQHF
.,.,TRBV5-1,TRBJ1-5,TGCGCCAGCAGCTTGACAGTCAATCAGCCCCAGCATTTT,CASSLTVNQPQHF
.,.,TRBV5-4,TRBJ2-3,TGTGCCAGCAGCTTGGCCAGGGGCCCCACAGATACGCAGTATTTT,CASSLARGPTDTQYF
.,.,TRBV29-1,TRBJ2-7,TGCAGCGTTGAAGGCCGGGGGTACGAGCAGTACTTC,CSVEGRGYEQYF
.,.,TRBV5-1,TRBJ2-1,TGCGCCAGCAGCTTGGGGCGGGGCAATGAGCAGTTCTTC,CASSLGRGNEQFF
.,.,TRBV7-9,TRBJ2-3,TGTGCCAGCAGCGCACCGGGGGGCCATAGTGCAGATACGCAGTATTTT,CASSAPGGHSADTQYF
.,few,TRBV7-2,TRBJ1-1,TGTGCCAGCAGCCAGGGTAGGGTTACTGAAGCTTTCTTT,CASSQGRVTEAFF